This T cell receptor beta chain was captured by sequencing in a study of T cell responses to AZD1222 COVID-19 vaccine. Study-level findings and limits: A mostly white British donor set with more females was recruited, and clonal diversity was possibly underestimated. Nearly half of spike-specific TCRs reportedly target unmutated variant regions.

Details on this clone: Its target is unknown.

The CDR3 totals 16 residues. V shed 0 bases and J 0 bases; nucleotides not matched to a gene: 2. The germline V gene has CDR1 SGHNT and CDR2 YYREEE (reference sequence). Here immunoSEQ multiplex PCR was the method, and the copy in TCRdb shows in-frame clones only, minus some. This table holds 150,000 or so clones, around 90% found once. This rearrangement joins TRBV5-4 to TRBJ2-3, with 9 nucleotides matching TRBD2. The clonotype comes from an adult in good health. Here the sequenced sample was peripheral blood, taken on day 0 of AZD1222 vaccination. The DNA of the CDR3 is TGTGCCAGCAGCTTGGAACTAGCGGGTAGCACAGATACGCAGTATTTT. Translated: CASSLELAGSTDTQYF.